This T cell receptor (beta chain) was recorded in a study of cytomegalovirus exposure and HLA in healthy donors. The study, taken as a whole, reports: There were about 160 TCR beta chains listed as cytomegalovirus-associated. A few chains linked to CMV were shown in vitro to be specific for CMV antigens. Rare TCR sequences dominated, though some public TCRs recurred in many donors.

In this sample, this clone turned up once. Its antigen remains unidentified. The table came from immunoSEQ multiplex PCR; TCRdb's copy has only in-frame clones and leaves some out. The sample shows about 280,000 clones, 80% to 90% of them seen only once. These donors were members of the approximately 120-subject validation cohort, a group separate from the approximately 680-subject first cohort. Sequencing was performed on PBMCs. The clonotype originates from a woman between 18 and 30 years old in good health and CMV-seronegative.

The CDR3 region has the DNA TGTGCCTGGAGTGTAGGGGGCTACAATGAGCAGTTCTTC. Its translation is CAWSVGGYNEQFF. This rearrangement joins TRBV30 to TRBJ2-1, with D perhaps matching TRBD1 (6 bases). Germline loops: CDR1 GTSNPN, CDR2 SVGIG (reference sequence). This CDR3 comprises 13 residues. V was clipped by 0 bases and J by 3 bases, with 6 bases between them.